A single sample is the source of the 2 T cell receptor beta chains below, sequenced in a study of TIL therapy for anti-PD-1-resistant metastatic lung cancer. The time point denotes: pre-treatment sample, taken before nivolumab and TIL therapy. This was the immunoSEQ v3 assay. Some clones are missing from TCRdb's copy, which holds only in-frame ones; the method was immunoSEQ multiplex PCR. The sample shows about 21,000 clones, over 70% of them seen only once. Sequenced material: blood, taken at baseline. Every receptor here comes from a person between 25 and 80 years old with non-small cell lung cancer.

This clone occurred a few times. The CDR3 bases are TGTGCCAGTAGTATAGAGGGGTCAGATACGCAGTATTTT. The encoded protein is CASSIEGSDTQYF. The gene calls are TRBV19 and TRBJ2-3, with no clear D. V was cut by 0 bases and J by 4 bases, with 5 bases left in between. Germline V lookup: CDR1 LNHDA, CDR2 SQIVND (reference sequence). The CDR3 runs to 13 residues.

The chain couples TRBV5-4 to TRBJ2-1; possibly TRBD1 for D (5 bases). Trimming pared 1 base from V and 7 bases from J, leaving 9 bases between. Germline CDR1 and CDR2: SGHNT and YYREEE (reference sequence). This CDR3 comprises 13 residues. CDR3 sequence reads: CASSLSAGNEQFF. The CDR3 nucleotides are TGTGCCAGCAGCTTGTCGGCAGGGAATGAGCAGTTCTTC. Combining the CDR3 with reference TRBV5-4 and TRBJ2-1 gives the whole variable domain ETGVTQSPTHLIKTRGQQVTLRCSSQSGHNTVSWYQQALGQGPQFIFQYYREEENGRGNFPPRFSGLQFPNYSSELNVNALELDDSALYLCASSLSAGNEQFFGPGTRLTVL.